The 18 T cell receptor beta chains reported below all come from one sample, sequenced in a study of blood T cell repertoires in COVID-19. The data were produced by immunoSEQ multiplex PCR, yet TCRdb's version contains in-frame clones alone and is incomplete. The table shows roughly 100,000 clones, with around 80% occurring only once. Sequenced: peripheral blood. Receptors originate from a man in his sixties with acute or convalescent COVID-19.

This CDR3 reads CAWSGGQLLTF. The CDR3 DNA is TGTGCCTGGAGTGGGGGACAGTTGTTAACCTTC. This sequence joins TRBV30 and TRBJ1-2, with 7 bases matching TRBD1. There are 11 residues in the CDR3. After removal of 1 base from V and 14 bases from J, the junction contained 7 bases not matched to a gene. Germline values: CDR1 GTSNPN, CDR2 SVGIG (reference sequence).

This chain links TRBV28 with TRBJ2-7; 9 bases are a match to TRBD2. CDR1 MDHEN and CDR2 SYDVKM come from the germline V gene. The CDR3 covers 14 residues. Trimming cost V 2 bases and J 6 bases; bases outside gene matches: 5. As DNA, the CDR3 is TGTGCCAGCAGTTTAGGGCTAGCGGGACCCGAGCAGTACGTC. Translated: CASSLGLAGPEQYV.

The rearrangement uses TRBV5-1 and TRBJ1-1; maybe TRBD1 (6 bases). The CDR3 sequence is 17 residues long. Germline V lookup: CDR1 SGHRS, CDR2 YFSETQ. V gave up 4 bases and J gave up 4 bases, with 23 bases separating them. The CDR3 coding sequence is TGCGCCAGCAGCCCGATCCTCATTACAGGGATTGGCACTGAAGCTTTCTTT. As protein: CASSPILITGIGTEAFF.

This CDR3 reads CASTGTSGGAGSFF. In nucleotides, the CDR3 is TGTGCCAGTACCGGGACTAGCGGGGGGGCCGGCTCGTTCTTC. This chain uses TRBV19 with TRBJ2-1; 16 bases align to TRBD2. The germline gives CDR1 LNHDA, CDR2 SQIVND (reference sequence). V was pared by 7 bases and J by 15 bases, with 9 bases of the junction left unmatched. The CDR3 has 14 amino acids.

J is TRBJ1-2 and V is TRBV19, with D unclear. Trimming removed 0 bases at V and 4 bases at J, with 12 bases between. There are 15 residues in the CDR3. Germline CDR1 and CDR2: LNHDA and SQIVND (reference sequence). The CDR3 coding sequence is TGTGCCAGTAGTATAGATCCCCGCCCGAGCTATGGCTACACCTTC. It translates to CASSIDPRPSYGYTF.

V usage is TRBV1 and J usage is TRBJ2-1; the D segment call TRBD2 is taken from the table without a DNA check. TRBV1 is given as a pseudogene. The CDR3 contains 16 residues. The CDR3 protein is CTSSQNGTSGDNEQFF. The CDR3 DNA reads TGCACCAGCAGCCAAAACGGGACTAGCGGGGACAATGAGCAGTTCTTC.

The chain combines TRBV27 with TRBJ1-2; maybe TRBD1 (5 bases). Germline lookup yields CDR1 MNHEY and CDR2 SMNVEV (reference sequence). V shed 8 bases and J shed 7 bases, with 17 bases lying between them. This CDR3 spans 13 amino acids. The CDR3 region has the DNA TGTGCCAGCGGTCGGGGGGGTGTCCTTGGCTACACCTTC. It codes for CASGRGGVLGYTF.

The chain is built from TRBV30 and TRBJ1-1, with TRBD1 identical over 10 bases. The CDR3 is 13 residues long. V was clipped by 5 bases and J by 4 bases; unmatched bases: 4. The germline gives CDR1 GTSNPN, CDR2 SVGIG (reference sequence). Written as DNA, the CDR3 is TGTGCCTGGGACAGGGGGCGCGGCACTGAAGCTTTCTTT. Amino acid sequence: CAWDRGRGTEAFF. Filled out from reference TRBV30 and TRBJ1-1, the complete variable domain reads SQTIHQWPATLVQPVGSPLSLECTVEGTSNPNLYWYRQAAGRGLQLLFYSVGIGQISSEVPQNLSASRPQDRQFILSSKKLLLSDSGFYLCAWDRGRGTEAFFGQGTRLTVV.

The V call is TRBV6-5, the J call TRBJ2-2; a weak D match, TRBD1 (6 bases). This CDR3 is 13 amino acids long. V was clipped by 8 bases and J by 1 base, with 8 bases between them. Germline-derived CDR1 and CDR2 are MNHEY and SVGAGI. CDR3 amino acids: CASGRGNTGELFF. The DNA for the CDR3 is TGTGCCAGCGGCAGGGGGAACACCGGGGAGCTGTTTTTT.

This rearrangement joins TRBV19 to TRBJ1-5; 7 nucleotides align to TRBD1. Germline values: CDR1 LNHDA, CDR2 SQIVND (reference sequence). CDR3 size: 13 residues. After removal of 8 bases from V and 7 bases from J, the junction contained 8 bases not matched to a gene. The CDR3 DNA sequence: TGTGCCAGTCCGGGGGACAGACCCCAGCCCCAGCATTTT. Amino acid sequence: CASPGDRPQPQHF.

CDR3 protein: CSVGGGGVFSEQYF. The CDR3, as DNA: TGCAGCGTTGGGGGCGGGGGAGTTTTTTCCGAGCAGTACTTC. The rearrangement links TRBV29-1 to TRBJ2-7; 7 bases agree with TRBD2. V lost 4 bases, J lost 6 bases, and 12 bases stayed unmatched. CDR3 length: 14 amino acids. Germline V gene data show CDR1 as SQVTM and CDR2 as ANQGSEA.

This clone appeared once. The rearrangement links TRBV24-1 to TRBJ1-1, with 8 nucleotides matching TRBD1. This CDR3 has 12 residues. J gave up 11 bases and V 3 bases, and 4 bases lay outside the gene matches. Germline loops: CDR1 KGHDR, CDR2 SFDVKD. CDR3 DNA sequence: TGTGCCACCAGTGATATGACAGGGGCGGCTTTCTTT. The encoded protein is CATSDMTGAAFF.

This clone was recorded a few times. The chain couples TRBV3-1 (or the pseudogene TRBV3-2) to TRBJ2-7, with a tentative D call TRBD2 (6 bases). Trimming removed 2 bases at V and 0 bases at J, with 17 bases between. CDR3 length: 17 amino acids. In germline, CDR1 is LGHDT, CDR2 YNNKEL (reference sequence). The CDR3 nucleotides are TGTGCCAGCAGCCAACCTACGGTGGAGGGGATCTCCTACGAGCAGTACTTC. Translated, it gives CASSQPTVEGISYEQYF.

The chain couples TRBV21-1 to TRBJ1-1; the D call in the table, TRBD1, was not verified against the DNA. TRBV21-1 is described as a pseudogene. This CDR3 has 17 amino acids. The CDR3 spells CASTLDRYFSVNTEAFF. In DNA, the CDR3 is TGTGCCAGCACCCTGGACAGGTACTTCTCGGTGAACACTGAAGCTTTCTTT.

The chain is built from TRBV5-6 and TRBJ2-7, with 7 bases identical to TRBD1. Germline values: CDR1 SGHDT, CDR2 YYEEEE. V gave up 3 bases and J gave up 4 bases; unmatched junction bases: 1. CDR3 size: 12 residues. The CDR3 DNA reads TGTGCCAGCAGCTCAGGGGGTTACGAGCAGTACGTC. Its protein product is CASSSGGYEQYV.

The chain recombines TRBV7-9 with TRBJ2-1; D unclear. V was trimmed by 1 base and J by 9 bases, leaving 16 bases between them. The CDR3 has 15 amino acids. CDR1 SEHNR and CDR2 FQNEAQ come from the germline V gene (reference sequence). The DNA of the CDR3 is TGTGCCAGCAGCTTAGGTGTCCCTCGCTTCGGTGAGCAGTTCTTC. The encoded protein is CASSLGVPRFGEQFF.

This clone turned up a few times. V and J are TRBV13 and TRBJ1-1; possible D gene TRBD1, 5 bases. Germline loops: CDR1 PRHDT, CDR2 FYEKMQ (reference sequence). The germline V and J ends were trimmed by 4 bases and 0 bases, with 15 bases remaining between them. The CDR3 loop spans 16 amino acids. Written as DNA, the CDR3 is TGTGCCAGCAGCTCAACTCCGACAGCACTGAACACTGAAGCTTTCTTT. Translated: CASSSTPTALNTEAFF.

The chain employs TRBV19 and TRBJ2-2; 11 bases align to TRBD2. The germline V gene encodes CDR1 LNHDA and CDR2 SQIVND (reference sequence). The CDR3 has 16 amino acids. Trimming removed 3 bases from V and 4 bases from J; junction bases left unmatched: 4. Here the CDR3 DNA reads TGTGCCAGTAGTATTAGCGGGAGGGCCGGCACCGGGGAGCTGTTTTTT. Amino acids: CASSISGRAGTGELFF. The variable domain in full, completed from reference TRBV19 and TRBJ2-2, reads DGGITQSPKYLFRKEGQNVTLSCEQNLNHDAMYWYRQDPGQGLRLIYYSQIVNDFQKGDIAEGYSVSREKKESFPLTVTSAQKNPTAFYLCASSISGRAGTGELFFGEGSRLTVL.